In its sample, the clone carrying this TCR beta chain was seen many times. This sample stems from a study of T cells after yellow fever vaccination. This CDR3 region has 13 residues. From germline, CDR1 is SGHTA and CDR2 FQGNSA. The ends were cut back, 3 bases at V and 2 bases at J, with 4 bases in the middle. TCRdb itself ran the 5' RACE reads through MiXCR, one entry per CDR3 protein. The table shows fewer than 350,000 distinct CDR3 sequences, with 3.5% to 4.5% occurring only once. The V call is TRBV7-2, the J call TRBJ2-2; D unresolved. The TCR originated in a man younger than 35 who received the YFV17D yellow fever vaccine. The sample consisted of PBMCs, taken 15 days after the yellow fever booster vaccination. CDR3 coding DNA: TGTGCCAGCAGCTTCGGCAACACCGGGGAGCTGTTTTTT. This sequence encodes CASSFGNTGELFF.